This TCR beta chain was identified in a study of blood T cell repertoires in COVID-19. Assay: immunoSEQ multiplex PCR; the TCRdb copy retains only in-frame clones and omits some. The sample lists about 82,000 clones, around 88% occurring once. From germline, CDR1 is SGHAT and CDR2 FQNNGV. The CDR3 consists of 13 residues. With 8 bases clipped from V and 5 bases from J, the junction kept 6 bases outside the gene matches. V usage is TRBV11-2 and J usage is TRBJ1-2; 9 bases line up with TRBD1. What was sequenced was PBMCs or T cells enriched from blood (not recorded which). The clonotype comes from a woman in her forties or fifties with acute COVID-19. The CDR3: CASFRQGDYGYTF. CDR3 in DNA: TGTGCCAGCTTCCGACAGGGGGATTATGGCTACACCTTC.